One sample yielded the 20 T cell receptor beta chains listed below, sequenced in a study of Graves' ophthalmopathy and Graves' hyperthyroidism. Scientists amplified the TCR beta CDR3 regions from RNA transcripts. Second-round multiplex PCR came after first-round RT-PCR with HTBI primers. TCRdb fed the multiplex PCR reads into MiXCR, producing one record per CDR3 protein. Altogether about half a million distinct CDR3 sequences are present, over 13% being singletons, with the ten largest covering about 9.4%. The sequenced sample was blood. These receptors were obtained from a woman aged 25 to 45 with Graves' ophthalmopathy.

Comment on this clonotype: It may be a read error: a sequence one base away is much more abundant. The CDR3: CASTRTGHSNQPQHF. The DNA of the CDR3 is TGTGCCAGCACCCGGACCGGACATAGCAATCAGCCCCAGCATTTT. V gene TRBV12-3 or TRBV12-4 combines with J gene TRBJ1-5, with D perhaps TRBD1 (5 bases). The CDR3 is 15 amino acids. V lost 7 bases and J lost 0, with 13 bases in between.

The chain employs TRBV12-3 or TRBV12-4 and TRBJ1-5; D not resolved. Trimming stripped 2 bases from V and 3 bases from J, with 8 bases between. The CDR3 sequence is 14 residues long. DNA for the CDR3: TGTGCCAGCAGTTTATCAGGAGTCAATCAGCCCCAGCATTTT. This sequence encodes CASSLSGVNQPQHF.

This clonotype was seen repeatedly, ten times or more. The chain has TRBV5-1 and TRBJ1-1; 7 bases line up with TRBD1. V lost 4 bases and J lost 5; bases outside the gene matches: 2. Germline V gene lookup returns CDR1 SGHRS and CDR2 YFSETQ. The CDR3 totals 12 residues. This CDR3 is CASSTGVTEAFF. The CDR3 DNA reads as TGCGCCAGCAGCACAGGGGTGACTGAAGCTTTCTTT.

This clonotype was observed at least ten times. The chain couples TRBV12-3 or TRBV12-4 to TRBJ2-2, with a tentative D call TRBD1 (6 bases). The germline V and J ends were trimmed by 5 bases and 4 bases, with 8 bases remaining between them. The CDR3 has 13 residues. The CDR3 sequence: CASSRGGTGELFF. CDR3 nucleotide sequence: TGTGCCAGCAGTCGAGGGGGCACCGGGGAGCTGTTTTTT.

The CDR3 region is CASSQGAGTGDGYTF. DNA for the CDR3: TGTGCCAGCAGCCAAGGGGCCGGGACAGGAGATGGCTACACCTTC. The chain recombines TRBV3-1 with TRBJ1-2, with TRBD1 matching over 8 bases. From germline, CDR1 is LGHDT and CDR2 YNNKEL (reference sequence). After removal of 1 base from V and 6 bases from J, the junction contained 7 bases not matched to a gene. CDR3 size: 15 residues.

In its sample, this clonotype was seen many times. This sequence joins TRBV5-1 and TRBJ2-5, with D uncertain. CDR1 and CDR2 from the germline V gene are SGHRS and YFSETQ. The ends were cut back, 0 bases at V and 2 bases at J, with 8 bases in the middle. The CDR3 covers 14 residues. The CDR3 DNA reads as TGCGCCAGCAGCTTGGACAGCCAGCAAGAGACCCAGTACTTC. Translating it yields CASSLDSQQETQYF. Complete variable domain (other parts from reference TRBV5-1 and TRBJ2-5): KAGVTQTPRYLIKTRGQQVTLSCSPISGHRSVSWYQQTPGQGLQFLFEYFSETQRNKGNFPGRFSGRQFSNSRSEMNVSTLELGDSALYLCASSLDSQQETQYFGPGTRLLVL.

This clonotype has more than one count but fewer than ten. The chain uses TRBV4-3 and TRBJ1-2; D remains unclear. The CDR3 runs 15 residues. Germline V gene lookup returns CDR1 LGHNA and CDR2 YSLEER. The V gene lost 0 bases and the J gene lost 4 bases, with 12 bases spanning the gap. DNA of the CDR3: TGCGCCAGCAGCCAAGAGAGGGAGGACCCCTATGGCTACACCTTC. It specifies CASSQEREDPYGYTF.

This clonotype was observed many times. V gene TRBV6-1 combines with J gene TRBJ1-1; D gene ambiguous. From germline, CDR1 is MNHNS and CDR2 SASEGT. Between the trimmed V and J ends, which lost 4 bases and 1 base, there was a span of 10 bases. The CDR3 covers 14 residues. This CDR3 is CASSATWWNTEAFF. The CDR3 coding sequence is TGTGCCAGCAGTGCAACTTGGTGGAACACTGAAGCTTTCTTT.

This clonotype was detected many times. The chain combines TRBV30 with TRBJ1-5, with 10 nucleotides matching TRBD1. V dropped 2 bases and J dropped 6; count of bases not matched to a gene: 10. Germline values: CDR1 GTSNPN, CDR2 SVGIG (reference sequence). CDR3 length equals 16 residues. The CDR3 here is CAWSRPGQGYTQPQHF. The CDR3 DNA follows: TGTGCCTGGAGTCGGCCGGGACAGGGGTATACTCAGCCCCAGCATTTT.

This clonotype was detected ten times or more. The CDR3 nucleotides read TGTGCCAGCAGCACCGGGACTAGGGGAGACGAGCAGTACTTC. This encodes CASSTGTRGDEQYF. The chain is built from TRBV28 and TRBJ2-7; 8 nucleotides match TRBD2. Losses at the gene ends were 6 bases for V and 5 bases for J; bases not matched to a gene: 9. Germline V gene lookup returns CDR1 MDHEN and CDR2 SYDVKM. The CDR3 extends over 14 amino acids.

The table lists this clonotype with many counts. CDR3 nucleotide sequence: TGTGCCAGCAGTTCGGGAACGGACGGGAACTATGGCTACACCTTC. Translated, it gives CASSSGTDGNYGYTF. The chain carries TRBV28 and TRBJ1-2; D remains unclear. Trimming stripped 4 bases from V and 2 bases from J, with 14 bases between. The CDR3 extends over 15 amino acids. Germline assignment: CDR1 MDHEN and CDR2 SYDVKM.

The V and J genes are TRBV19 and TRBJ2-2; possibly TRBD1 for D (6 bases). The CDR3 runs 16 residues. Germline CDR1 LNHDA, CDR2 SQIVND (reference sequence). Trimming removed 4 bases at V and 0 bases at J, with 12 bases between. CDR3 protein: CASSNPGQPNTGELFF. The CDR3, as DNA: TGTGCCAGTAGTAACCCAGGACAGCCGAACACCGGGGAGCTGTTTTTT.

This clonotype was found many times. The chain carries TRBV6-1 and TRBJ2-2; D is ambiguous. The CDR3 has 14 amino acids. The V end was cut by 6 bases, the J end by 6 bases, with 14 bases between. Germline V lookup: CDR1 MNHNS, CDR2 SASEGT. The CDR3 protein is CASRGMAFPGELFF. In DNA form, the CDR3 reads TGTGCCAGCAGAGGGATGGCATTCCCCGGGGAGCTGTTTTTT.

This clonotype was picked up many times. DNA for the CDR3: TGTGCCAGCAGCTGGGAGGGGTACGAGCAGTACTTC. Translating it yields CASSWEGYEQYF. The J gene is TRBJ2-7, the V gene TRBV28, with TRBD2 matching 7 bases. V lost 6 bases and J lost 4; bases outside the gene matches: 3. Germline-derived CDR1 and CDR2 are MDHEN and SYDVKM. CDR3 length: 12 residues.

There are many counts of this clonotype. J is TRBJ2-2 and V is TRBV6-1; TRBD1 agrees at 7 bases. CDR3 size: 14 residues. Germline V CDR1 and CDR2: MNHNS, SASEGT. The junction had 1 base not matched to a gene; V was cut back by 6 bases and J by 0 bases. CDR3 DNA sequence: TGTGCCAGCAGAGGACAGGCGAACACCGGGGAGCTGTTTTTT. This encodes CASRGQANTGELFF.

This clonotype was detected ten times or more. The chain links TRBV5-5 to TRBJ2-4, with D maybe TRBD2 (6 bases). V lost 3 bases and J lost 0, with 7 bases in between. Germline assignment: CDR1 SGHKS and CDR2 YYEKEE (reference sequence). The CDR3 length is 14 residues. This CDR3 is CASSWGGAKNIQYF. In nucleotides, the CDR3 is TGTGCCAGCAGCTGGGGAGGAGCCAAAAACATTCAGTACTTC.

There are many counts of this clonotype. This chain connects TRBV12-3 or TRBV12-4 to TRBJ1-2; a possible D gene is TRBD1 (5 bases). The CDR3 loop spans 14 amino acids. Between the trimmed V and J ends, which lost 3 bases and 4 bases, there was a span of 12 bases. In DNA, the CDR3 is TGTGCCAGCAGTTTTCAGGGTTCGGGCTATGGCTACACCTTC. It is translated as CASSFQGSGYGYTF.

The table lists this clonotype with many counts. This chain connects TRBV18 to TRBJ2-5; a weak D match, TRBD2 (5 bases). V was shortened by 1 base and J by 1 base, with 7 bases between the two germline ends. This CDR3 region has 14 residues. Germline assignment: CDR1 KGHSH and CDR2 LQKENI. CDR3 nucleotide sequence: TGTGCCAGCTCACCACGAGAGGGCCAAGAGACCCAGTACTTC. Translating gives CASSPREGQETQYF.

In its sample, this clonotype was seen many times. The chain uses TRBV20-1 and TRBJ1-5; the D is unclear. The CDR3 has 15 amino acids. CDR1 and CDR2 (germline): DFQATT, SNEGSKA (reference sequence). V gave up 0 bases and J gave up 2 bases, with 11 bases separating them. CDR3 region: CSARDRNGGNQPQHF. CDR3 sequence (DNA): TGCAGTGCTAGAGATCGAAACGGTGGCAATCAGCCCCAGCATTTT.

This clonotype was detected ten times or more. This chain uses TRBV12-3 or TRBV12-4 with TRBJ1-3; D may be TRBD1 (6 bases). V shed 3 bases and J shed 0 bases, with 15 bases lying between them. The CDR3 consists of 17 residues. This CDR3 is CASSLGGTGISGNTIYF. In DNA form, the CDR3 reads TGTGCCAGCAGTTTGGGAGGCACAGGGATCTCTGGAAACACCATATATTTT.